The sequence of this T cell receptor beta chain was determined in a study of identical twins. Study-wide findings and caveats: Out-of-frame alpha sequences that twins shared showed excess low generation probability.

The germline V gene encodes CDR1 DFQATT and CDR2 SNEGSKA (reference sequence). V shed 4 bases, J shed 1 base, and the junction held 17 bases outside the gene matches. The length of the CDR3 is 18 residues. This clonotype was detected a few times. Antigen specificity is unknown. From the 5' RACE reads, TCRdb called clonotypes with MiXCR, one entry per CDR3 protein. The sample yields some 250,000 distinct CDR3 sequences, 6% to 7% seen once. These data also formed part of another study, on T cells expressing NK-cell markers. In that study: It remained uncertain whether the expanded NKG2C+ T cell clones were specific for HCMV antigens.

The rearrangement links TRBV20-1 to TRBJ2-7; 9 positions agree with TRBD1. Input material: CD8+ T cells sorted from blood. The receptor comes from a woman between 18 and 29 years old in good health. The CDR3 nucleotides are TGCAGTGCTACCCCTCGGGACAGGGAGTTCTACTTATCCTACGAGCAGTACTTC. It codes for CSATPRDREFYLSYEQYF.